The T cell receptor (beta chain) described here comes from a study of T cell responses to AZD1222 COVID-19 vaccine. The CDR3 consists of 14 residues. The J segment lost 2 bases and the V segment lost 3 bases, leaving 3 bases of the junction unmatched. Germline V gene data show CDR1 as SGHRS and CDR2 as YFSETQ. Assay: immunoSEQ multiplex PCR; the TCRdb copy retains only in-frame clones and omits some. Here the sample spans some 100,000 clones, approximately 87% being singletons. The sequenced sample was peripheral blood, obtained on day 0 of AZD1222 vaccination. The TCR comes from an adult in good health. The chain combines TRBV5-1 with TRBJ2-7, with 9 bases that match TRBD1. Written as DNA, the CDR3 is TGCGCCAGCAGCTGGACAGGGGAGGCCTACGAGCAGTACTTC. It encodes CASSWTGEAYEQYF.